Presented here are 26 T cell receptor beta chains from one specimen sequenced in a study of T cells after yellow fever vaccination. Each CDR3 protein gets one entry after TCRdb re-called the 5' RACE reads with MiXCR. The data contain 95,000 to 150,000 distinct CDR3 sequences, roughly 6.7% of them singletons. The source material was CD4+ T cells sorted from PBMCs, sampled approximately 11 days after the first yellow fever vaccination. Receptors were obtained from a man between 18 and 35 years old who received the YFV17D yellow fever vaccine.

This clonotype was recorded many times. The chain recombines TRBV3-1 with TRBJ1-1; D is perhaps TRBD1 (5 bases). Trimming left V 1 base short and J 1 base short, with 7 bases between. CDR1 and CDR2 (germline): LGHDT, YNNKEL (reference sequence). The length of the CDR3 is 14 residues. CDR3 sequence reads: CASSQGQPNTEAFF. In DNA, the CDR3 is TGTGCCAGCAGCCAAGGACAGCCGAACACTGAAGCTTTCTTT.

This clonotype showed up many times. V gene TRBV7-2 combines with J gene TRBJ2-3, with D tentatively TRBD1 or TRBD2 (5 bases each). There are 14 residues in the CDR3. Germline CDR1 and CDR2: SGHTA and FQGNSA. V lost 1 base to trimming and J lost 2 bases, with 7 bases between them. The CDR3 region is CASSLGGTTDTQYF. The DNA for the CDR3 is TGTGCCAGCAGCTTAGGTGGGACCACAGATACGCAGTATTTT.

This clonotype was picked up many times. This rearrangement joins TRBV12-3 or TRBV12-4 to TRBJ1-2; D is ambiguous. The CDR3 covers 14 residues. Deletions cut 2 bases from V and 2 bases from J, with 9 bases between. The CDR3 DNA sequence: TGTGCCAGCAGTTTATACGGACTGAACTATGGCTACACCTTC. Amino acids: CASSLYGLNYGYTF.

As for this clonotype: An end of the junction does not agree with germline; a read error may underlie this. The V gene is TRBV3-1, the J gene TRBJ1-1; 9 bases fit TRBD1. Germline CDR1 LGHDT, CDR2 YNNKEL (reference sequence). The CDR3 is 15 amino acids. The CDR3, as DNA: TGTGCCACCAGCTGGCGCGGACAGGGGATTACTGAAGCTTTCTTT. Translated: CATSWRGQGITEAFF.

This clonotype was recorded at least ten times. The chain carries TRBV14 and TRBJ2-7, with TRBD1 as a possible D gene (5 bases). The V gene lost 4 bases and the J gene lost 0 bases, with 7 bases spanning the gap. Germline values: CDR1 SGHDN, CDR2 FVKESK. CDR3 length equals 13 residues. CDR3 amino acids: CASSPTASYEQYV. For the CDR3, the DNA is TGTGCCAGCAGCCCGACAGCCTCCTACGAGCAGTACGTC.

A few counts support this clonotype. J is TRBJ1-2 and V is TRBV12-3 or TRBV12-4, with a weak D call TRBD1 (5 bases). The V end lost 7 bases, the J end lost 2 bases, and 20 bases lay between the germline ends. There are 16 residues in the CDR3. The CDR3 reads CASTWGTQGVNYGYTF. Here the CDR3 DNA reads TGTGCCAGCACCTGGGGGACTCAAGGTGTAAACTATGGCTACACCTTC.

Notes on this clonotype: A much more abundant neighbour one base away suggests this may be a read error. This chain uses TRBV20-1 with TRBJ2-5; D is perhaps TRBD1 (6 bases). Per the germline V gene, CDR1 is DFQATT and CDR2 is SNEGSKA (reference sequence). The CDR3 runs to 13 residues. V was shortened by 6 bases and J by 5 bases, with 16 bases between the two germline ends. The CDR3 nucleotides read TGCAGTGCCGGGACAAACACGATGGAGACCCAGTACTTC. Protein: CSAGTNTMETQYF.

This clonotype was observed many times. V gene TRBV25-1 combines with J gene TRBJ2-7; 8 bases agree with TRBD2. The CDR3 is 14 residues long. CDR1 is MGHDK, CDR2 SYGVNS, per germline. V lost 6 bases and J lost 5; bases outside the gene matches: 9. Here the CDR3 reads CASRPLGLANEQYV. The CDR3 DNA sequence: TGTGCCAGCAGGCCGCTAGGACTAGCTAACGAGCAGTACGTC.

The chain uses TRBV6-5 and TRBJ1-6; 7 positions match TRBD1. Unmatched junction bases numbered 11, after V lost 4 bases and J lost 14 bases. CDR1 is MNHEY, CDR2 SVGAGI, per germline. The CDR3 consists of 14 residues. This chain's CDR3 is CASSFPGQPISLHF. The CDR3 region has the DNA TGTGCCAGCAGTTTCCCGGGACAGCCGATATCCCTCCACTTT.

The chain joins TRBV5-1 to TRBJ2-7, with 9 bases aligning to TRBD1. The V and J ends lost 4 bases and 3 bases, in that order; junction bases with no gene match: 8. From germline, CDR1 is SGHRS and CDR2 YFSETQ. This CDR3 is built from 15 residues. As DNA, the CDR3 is TGCGCCAGCAGCCTGACAGGGGGAATAATCTACGAGCAGTACTTC. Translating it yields CASSLTGGIIYEQYF.

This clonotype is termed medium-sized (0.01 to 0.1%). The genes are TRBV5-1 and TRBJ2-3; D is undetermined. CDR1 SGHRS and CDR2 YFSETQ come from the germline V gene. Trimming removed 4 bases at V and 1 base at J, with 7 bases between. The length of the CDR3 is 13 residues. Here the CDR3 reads CASSPDRTDTQYF. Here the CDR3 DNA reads TGCGCCAGCAGCCCCGACCGCACAGATACGCAGTATTTT. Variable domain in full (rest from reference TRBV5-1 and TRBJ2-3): KAGVTQTPRYLIKTRGQQVTLSCSPISGHRSVSWYQQTPGQGLQFLFEYFSETQRNKGNFPGRFSGRQFSNSRSEMNVSTLELGDSALYLCASSPDRTDTQYFGPGTRLTVL.

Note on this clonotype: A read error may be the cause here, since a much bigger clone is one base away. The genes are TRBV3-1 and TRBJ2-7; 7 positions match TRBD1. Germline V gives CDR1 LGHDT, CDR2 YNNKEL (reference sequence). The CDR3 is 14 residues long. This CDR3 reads CASSLDEGAYEKYF. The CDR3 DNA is TGTGCCAGCAGCCTGGACGAGGGGGCCTACGAGAAGTACTTC.

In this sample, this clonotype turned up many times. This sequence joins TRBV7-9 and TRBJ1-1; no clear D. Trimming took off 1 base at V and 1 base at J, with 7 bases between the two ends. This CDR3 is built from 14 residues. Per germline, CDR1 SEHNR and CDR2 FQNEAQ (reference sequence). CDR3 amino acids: CASSLGQTNTEAFF. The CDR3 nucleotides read TGTGCCAGCAGCTTAGGACAAACGAACACTGAAGCTTTCTTT. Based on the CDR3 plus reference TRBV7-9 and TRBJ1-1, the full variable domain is DTGVSQNPRHKITKRGQNVTFRCDPISEHNRLYWYRQTLGQGPEFLTYFQNEAQLEKSRLLSDRFSAERPKGSFSTLEIQRTEQGDSAMYLCASSLGQTNTEAFFGQGTRLTVV.

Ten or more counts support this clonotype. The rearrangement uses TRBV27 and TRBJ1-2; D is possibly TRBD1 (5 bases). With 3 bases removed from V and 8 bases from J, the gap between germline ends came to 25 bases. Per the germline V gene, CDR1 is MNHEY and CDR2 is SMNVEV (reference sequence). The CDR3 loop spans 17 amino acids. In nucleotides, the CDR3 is TGTGCCAGCAGTTTTATGGTCCCTCGGCAGGGTGGAAAGGGCTACACCTTC. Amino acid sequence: CASSFMVPRQGGKGYTF.

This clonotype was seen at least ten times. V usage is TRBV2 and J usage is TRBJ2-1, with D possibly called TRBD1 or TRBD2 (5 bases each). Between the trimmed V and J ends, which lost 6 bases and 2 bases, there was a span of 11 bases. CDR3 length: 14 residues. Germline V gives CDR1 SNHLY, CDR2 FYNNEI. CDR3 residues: CASRALGPYNEQFF. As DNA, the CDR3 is TGTGCCAGCAGGGCCTTGGGACCCTACAATGAGCAGTTCTTC.

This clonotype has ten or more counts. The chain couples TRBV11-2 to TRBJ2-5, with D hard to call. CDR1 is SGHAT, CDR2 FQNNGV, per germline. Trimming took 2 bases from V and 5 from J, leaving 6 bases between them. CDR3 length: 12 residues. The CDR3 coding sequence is TGTGCCAGCAGCTTACCAACGGAGACCCAGTACTTC. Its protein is CASSLPTETQYF.

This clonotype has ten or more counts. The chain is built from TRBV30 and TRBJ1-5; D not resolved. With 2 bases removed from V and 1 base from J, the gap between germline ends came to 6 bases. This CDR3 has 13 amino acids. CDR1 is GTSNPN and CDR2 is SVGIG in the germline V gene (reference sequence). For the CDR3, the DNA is TGTGCCTGGAGTAAAAACAGCAATCAGCCCCAGCATTTT. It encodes CAWSKNSNQPQHF.

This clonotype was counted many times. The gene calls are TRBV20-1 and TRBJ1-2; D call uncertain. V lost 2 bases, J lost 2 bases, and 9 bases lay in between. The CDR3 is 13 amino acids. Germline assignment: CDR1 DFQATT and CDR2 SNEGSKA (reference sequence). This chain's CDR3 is CSARSTYNYGYTF. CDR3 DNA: TGCAGTGCTAGATCGACATACAACTATGGCTACACCTTC.

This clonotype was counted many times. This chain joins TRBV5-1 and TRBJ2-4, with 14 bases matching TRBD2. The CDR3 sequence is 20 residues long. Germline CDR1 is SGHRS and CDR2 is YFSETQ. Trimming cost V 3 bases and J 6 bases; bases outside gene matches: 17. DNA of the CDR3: TGCGCCAGCAGCTGGAAGAATCCGGGACTAGCGGGGGCCCGAGGAAACATTCAGTACTTC. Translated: CASSWKNPGLAGARGNIQYF.

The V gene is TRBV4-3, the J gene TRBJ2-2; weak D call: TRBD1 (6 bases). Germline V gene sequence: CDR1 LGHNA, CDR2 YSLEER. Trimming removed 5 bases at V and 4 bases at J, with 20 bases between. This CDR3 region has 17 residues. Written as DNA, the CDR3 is TGCGCCAGCAGCTTCCCCCCAGTAGGGGGAGCCACCGGGGAGCTGTTTTTT. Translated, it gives CASSFPPVGGATGELFF.

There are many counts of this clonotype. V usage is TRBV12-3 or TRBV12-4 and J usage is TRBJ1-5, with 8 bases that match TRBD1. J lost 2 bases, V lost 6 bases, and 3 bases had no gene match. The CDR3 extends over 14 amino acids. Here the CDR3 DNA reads TGTGCCAGCAGCCAGACAGGGGGCAATCAGCCCCAGCATTTT. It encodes CASSQTGGNQPQHF.

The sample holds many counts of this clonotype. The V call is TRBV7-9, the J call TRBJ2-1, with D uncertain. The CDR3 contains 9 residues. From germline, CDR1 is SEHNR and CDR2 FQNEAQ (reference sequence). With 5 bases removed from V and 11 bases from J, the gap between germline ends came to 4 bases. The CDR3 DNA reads TGTGCCAGCAGCCCTAAGCAGTTCTTC. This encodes CASSPKQFF.

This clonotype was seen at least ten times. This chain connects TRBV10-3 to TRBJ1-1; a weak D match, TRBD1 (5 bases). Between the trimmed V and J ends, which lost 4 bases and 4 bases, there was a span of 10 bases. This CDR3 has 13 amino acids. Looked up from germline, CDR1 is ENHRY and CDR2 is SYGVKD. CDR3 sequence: CAISVPGVTEAFF. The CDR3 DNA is TGTGCCATCAGTGTCCCGGGGGTCACTGAAGCTTTCTTT.

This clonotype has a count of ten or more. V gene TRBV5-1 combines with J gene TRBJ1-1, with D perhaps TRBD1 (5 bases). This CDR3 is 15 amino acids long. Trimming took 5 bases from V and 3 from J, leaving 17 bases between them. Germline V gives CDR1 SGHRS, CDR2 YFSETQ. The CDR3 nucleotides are TGCGCCAGCAGACTTACCGGACGAGGGGACACTGAAGCTTTCTTT. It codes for CASRLTGRGDTEAFF. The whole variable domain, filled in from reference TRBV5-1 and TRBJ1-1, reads KAGVTQTPRYLIKTRGQQVTLSCSPISGHRSVSWYQQTPGQGLQFLFEYFSETQRNKGNFPGRFSGRQFSNSRSEMNVSTLELGDSALYLCASRLTGRGDTEAFFGQGTRLTVV.

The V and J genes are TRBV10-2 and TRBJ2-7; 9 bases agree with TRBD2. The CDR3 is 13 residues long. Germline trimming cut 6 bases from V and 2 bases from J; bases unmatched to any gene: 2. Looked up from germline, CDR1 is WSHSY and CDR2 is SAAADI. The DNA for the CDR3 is TGCGCCAGCAGCCTAGCGGGGACCTACGAGCAGTACTTC. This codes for CASSLAGTYEQYF.

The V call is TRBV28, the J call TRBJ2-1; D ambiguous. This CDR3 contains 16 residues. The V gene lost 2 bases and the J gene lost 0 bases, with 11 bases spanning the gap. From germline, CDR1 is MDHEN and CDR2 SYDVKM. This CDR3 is CASSLGRASSYNEQFF. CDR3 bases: TGTGCCAGCAGTTTAGGACGGGCTAGCTCCTACAATGAGCAGTTCTTC.